Each of the 30 T cell receptor beta chains below was sequenced from the same sample in a study of OX40 agonist ivuxolimab in advanced cancers. The protocol was immunoSEQ multiplex PCR, while the TCRdb copy is restricted to in-frame clones and leaves out a portion. The data hold 75,000 to 90,000 clones, with 70% to 90% observed a single time. This specimen was CD4+ or CD8+ T cells sorted from blood, taken in a trial of the OX40 agonist ivuxolimab. All receptors derive from an adult with an advanced solid tumor such as melanoma, head and neck, liver or kidney cancer.

This chain joins TRBV5-1 and TRBJ2-2; TRBD1 aligns across 8 bases. V dropped 0 bases and J dropped 5; count of bases not matched to a gene: 3. CDR3 length: 15 amino acids. Germline CDR1 is SGHRS and CDR2 is YFSETQ. CDR3: CASSLAGGATGELFF. The DNA of the CDR3 is TGCGCCAGCAGCTTGGCAGGGGGCGCGACCGGGGAGCTGTTTTTT.

The chain links TRBV5-1 to TRBJ1-4, with D uncertain. The ends were cut back, 4 bases at V and 3 bases at J, with 16 bases in the middle. The length of the CDR3 is 16 residues. Germline V gene lookup returns CDR1 SGHRS and CDR2 YFSETQ. CDR3 loop: CASSSLVVGPNEKLFF. CDR3 bases: TGCGCCAGCAGCAGCTTAGTGGTCGGCCCTAATGAAAAACTGTTTTTT.

The genes are TRBV4-1 and TRBJ2-3; 8 bases match TRBD1. Germline V gene sequence: CDR1 MGHRA, CDR2 YSYEKL. The CDR3 length is 21 residues. The J segment lost 0 bases and the V segment lost 0 bases, leaving 17 bases of the junction unmatched. CDR3 protein: CASSQDQTGEPLWGSTDTQYF. The CDR3 DNA reads TGCGCCAGCAGCCAAGATCAGACAGGGGAGCCCCTTTGGGGGAGCACAGATACGCAGTATTTT.

The CDR3 sequence: CASSYSGGEQFF. DNA of the CDR3: TGTGCCAGCAGTTACAGCGGGGGAGAGCAGTTCTTC. This chain joins TRBV28 and TRBJ2-1, with 8 nucleotides matching TRBD2. Trimming cost V 4 bases and J 10 bases; bases outside gene matches: 3. Looked up from germline, CDR1 is MDHEN and CDR2 is SYDVKM. The CDR3 runs to 12 residues.

The CDR3, as DNA: TGTGCCAGCAGCTCCCTAGATACGCAGTATTTT. It is translated as CASSSLDTQYF. This chain joins TRBV11-2 and TRBJ2-3; D ambiguous. The V gene's germline CDR1 is SGHAT and CDR2 FQNNGV. V lost 4 bases and J 5 bases, leaving 4 bases between the germline ends. The CDR3 length is 11 residues.

In this sample, this clone turned up once. J is TRBJ2-1 and V is TRBV7-6; the match to TRBD2 covers 10 bases. The V and J ends lost 1 base and 0 bases, in that order; junction bases with no gene match: 9. This CDR3 has 19 residues. Looked up from germline, CDR1 is SGHVS and CDR2 is FNYEAQ. This chain's CDR3 is CASSLVIVSSGSSYNEQFF. For the CDR3, the DNA is TGTGCCAGCAGCTTAGTAATCGTGTCTAGCGGGAGCTCCTACAATGAGCAGTTCTTC.

This chain links TRBV15 with TRBJ2-1; the D is unclear. The V end lost 5 bases, the J end lost 6 bases, and 11 bases lay between the germline ends. The germline CDR1 and CDR2 sequences are LNHNV and YYDKDF (reference sequence). CDR3 length: 13 amino acids. The CDR3 loop reads CATSSRVSNEQFF. DNA of the CDR3: TGTGCCACCAGCTCCCGCGTGAGCAATGAGCAGTTCTTC.

V is TRBV7-8 and J is TRBJ1-2; TRBD1 is a possible D gene (5 bases). Germline CDR1 SGHVS, CDR2 FQNEAQ. The CDR3 contains 16 residues. The germline V and J ends were trimmed by 5 bases and 4 bases, with 20 bases remaining between them. CDR3 nucleotide sequence: TGTGCCAGCAGCCAAAGCGCGGCGGGGCGCGGCTATGGCTACACCTTC. This translates into CASSQSAAGRGYGYTF. Combining the CDR3 with reference TRBV7-8 and TRBJ1-2 gives the whole variable domain GAGVSQSPRYKVAKRGQDVALRCDPISGHVSLFWYQQALGQGPEFLTYFQNEAQLDKSGLPSDRFFAERPEGSVSTLKIQRTQQEDSAVYLCASSQSAAGRGYGYTFGSGTRLTVV.

The chain uses TRBV11-2 and TRBJ1-2; D uncertain. The CDR3 contains 15 residues. Germline V lookup: CDR1 SGHAT, CDR2 FQNNGV. Trimming took 0 bases from V and 6 from J, leaving 14 bases between them. In DNA form, the CDR3 reads TGTGCCAGCAGCTTAGAACCAGGCACGGCCCATGGCTACACCTTC. It yields the protein CASSLEPGTAHGYTF.

This rearrangement joins TRBV18 to TRBJ1-5; 9 bases are a match to TRBD1. CDR3 length: 13 amino acids. The V segment lost 3 bases and the J segment 7 bases; nucleotides outside the gene matches: 1. Germline V gives CDR1 KGHSH, CDR2 LQKENI. The CDR3 DNA reads TGTGCCAGCTCACCTACAGGGGGCCAGCCCCAGCATTTT. Translated: CASSPTGGQPQHF. The entire variable domain, with the rest obtained from reference TRBV18 and TRBJ1-5, is as follows: NAGVMQNPRHLVRRRGQEARLRCSPMKGHSHVYWYRQLPEEGLKFMVYLQKENIIDESGMPKERFSAEFPKEGPSILRIQQVVRGDSAAYFCASSPTGGQPQHFGDGTRLSIL.

The chain uses TRBV29-1 and TRBJ2-1; no clear D. This CDR3 region has 15 residues. Germline CDR1 and CDR2: SQVTM and ANQGSEA. V dropped 1 base and J dropped 0 bases, with 10 bases sitting between them. CDR3 DNA: TGCAGCGTTGAAGGCGACAAAAACTCCTACAATGAGCAGTTCTTC. As protein: CSVEGDKNSYNEQFF.

The V gene is TRBV5-1, the J gene TRBJ1-4; 8 bases are shared with TRBD1. The length of the CDR3 is 18 residues. V was clipped by 2 bases and J by 8 bases; unmatched bases: 17. From germline, CDR1 is SGHRS and CDR2 YFSETQ. Here the CDR3 reads CASSLRLRGPSGYEKLFF. CDR3 nucleotide sequence: TGCGCCAGCAGCTTACGCCTCAGGGGGCCGTCCGGATACGAAAAACTGTTTTTT.

This clone was detected only once. V and J are TRBV27 and TRBJ2-7, with D maybe TRBD2 (6 bases). CDR1 is MNHEY and CDR2 is SMNVEV in the germline V gene (reference sequence). This CDR3 has 20 residues. V gave up 4 bases and J gave up 2 bases, with 30 bases separating them. CDR3 sequence reads: CASSSLGIGGSAVDPYEQYF. CDR3 nucleotides: TGTGCCAGCAGTTCTTTAGGTATTGGAGGGTCAGCAGTAGATCCCTACGAGCAGTACTTC.

The chain carries TRBV7-2 and TRBJ2-2; 7 nucleotides align to TRBD1. Per the germline V gene, CDR1 is SGHTA and CDR2 is FQGNSA. The V gene end was trimmed by 5 bases and the J gene end by 0 bases; junction bases not matched to a gene: 6. The CDR3 is 16 residues long. CDR3 sequence reads: CASSGTGTANTGELFF. The CDR3 coding sequence is TGTGCCAGCAGCGGAACCGGGACAGCGAACACCGGGGAGCTGTTTTTT.

The chain combines TRBV7-8 with TRBJ2-2, with D possibly TRBD1 on 6 matching bases. CDR1 and CDR2 from the germline V gene are SGHVS and FQNEAQ. Trimming pared 3 bases from V and 9 bases from J, leaving 20 bases between. This CDR3 region has 16 residues. CDR3 sequence: CASSFMGARVHRELFF. CDR3 coding DNA: TGTGCCAGCAGCTTCATGGGGGCACGGGTCCATCGGGAGCTGTTTTTT.

The genes are TRBV27 and TRBJ1-5, with D unresolved. Germline loops: CDR1 MNHEY, CDR2 SMNVEV (reference sequence). With 2 bases removed from V and 6 bases from J, the gap between germline ends came to 8 bases. This CDR3 comprises 13 residues. This CDR3 reads CASSLGVGQPQHF. CDR3 sequence (DNA): TGTGCCAGCAGTTTAGGGGTTGGTCAGCCCCAGCATTTT.

This clone was counted only a few times. The gene calls are TRBV19 and TRBJ2-2; 10 nucleotides line up with TRBD2. With 3 bases clipped from V and 7 bases from J, the junction kept 2 bases outside the gene matches. Germline CDR1 LNHDA, CDR2 SQIVND (reference sequence). CDR3 length: 14 amino acids. The CDR3, as DNA: TGTGCCAGTAGTATGGTAGCGGGAGGCGGGGAGCTGTTTTTT. Protein sequence: CASSMVAGGGELFF.

The chain employs TRBV2 and TRBJ2-1, with D perhaps matching TRBD1 or TRBD2 (6 bases each). This CDR3 is built from 15 residues. In germline, CDR1 is SNHLY, CDR2 FYNNEI. V was trimmed by 4 bases and J by 1 base, leaving 11 bases between them. The CDR3 here is CASSGGGPSYNEQFF. The CDR3 coding sequence is TGTGCCAGCAGTGGTGGGGGGCCGTCCTACAATGAGCAGTTCTTC.

The rearrangement links TRBV2 to TRBJ1-1, with D maybe TRBD1 (5 bases). The CDR3 is made up of 15 amino acids. Trimming stripped 3 bases from V and 11 bases from J, with 22 bases between. The germline V gene has CDR1 SNHLY and CDR2 FYNNEI. This chain's CDR3 is CASSDSRVRTEAAFF. For the CDR3, the DNA is TGTGCCAGCAGTGATAGCAGGGTCCGAACTGAGGCGGCTTTCTTT. Combining the CDR3 with reference TRBV2 and TRBJ1-1 gives the whole variable domain EPEVTQTPSHQVTQMGQEVILRCVPISNHLYFYWYRQILGQKVEFLVSFYNNEISEKSEIFDDQFSVERPDGSNFTLKIRSTKLEDSAMYFCASSDSRVRTEAAFFGQGTRLTVV.

The chain uses TRBV10-2 and TRBJ2-7; perhaps TRBD2 as D (6 bases). The CDR3 extends over 13 amino acids. Trimming removed 10 bases at V and 2 bases at J, with 15 bases between. Germline CDR1 is WSHSY and CDR2 is SAAADI. As DNA, the CDR3 is TGCGCCACCCTTAGCGGATTAACCTACGAGCAGTACTTC. It encodes CATLSGLTYEQYF.

The gene calls are TRBV2 and TRBJ1-2; TRBD1 aligns across 9 bases. CDR3 length equals 13 residues. The V gene end was trimmed by 7 bases and the J gene end by 5 bases; junction bases not matched to a gene: 5. Germline V lookup: CDR1 SNHLY, CDR2 FYNNEI. CDR3 bases: TGTGCCAGCAAGACCGGGACAGGGTATGGCTACACCTTC. This codes for CASKTGTGYGYTF.

The rearrangement joins TRBV5-6 to TRBJ2-6; 8 bases fit TRBD2. The trim removed 4 bases at V and 4 bases at J, leaving 10 bases unmatched. The CDR3 has 17 residues. Germline lookup yields CDR1 SGHDT and CDR2 YYEEEE. CDR3: CASSLRYIAGGANVLTF. The CDR3 DNA follows: TGTGCCAGCAGCCTCCGGTATATAGCGGGGGGGGCCAACGTCCTGACTTTC.

V usage is TRBV5-1 and J usage is TRBJ2-3; D remains ambiguous. The CDR3 sequence is 14 residues long. The V end lost 1 base, the J end lost 4 bases, and 10 bases lay between the germline ends. The germline V gene encodes CDR1 SGHRS and CDR2 YFSETQ. CDR3 residues: CASSLFSTPDTQYF. The CDR3 region has the DNA TGCGCCAGCAGCTTGTTCTCGACTCCAGATACGCAGTATTTT.

The chain joins TRBV7-9 to TRBJ1-2; D might be TRBD1 (5 bases). The CDR3 is 11 residues long. Trimming removed 4 bases at V and 9 bases at J, with 9 bases between. The germline V gene encodes CDR1 SEHNR and CDR2 FQNEAQ (reference sequence). CDR3 protein: CASSWGRSYTF. The DNA of the CDR3 is TGTGCCAGCAGCTGGGGCCGGAGCTACACCTTC.

The CDR3 here is CASSVGLAETDTQYF. The CDR3 DNA follows: TGTGCCAGCAGCGTAGGACTAGCGGAGACAGATACGCAGTATTTT. The J gene is TRBJ2-3, the V gene TRBV9, with TRBD2 matching 9 bases. V lost 0 bases and J lost 3; bases outside the gene matches: 2. The CDR3 runs to 15 residues. Looked up from germline, CDR1 is SGDLS and CDR2 is YYNGEE.

The chain joins TRBV18 to TRBJ2-3; 8 bases are a match to TRBD1. With V trimmed by 2 bases and J by 1 base, 8 bases remained unmatched. Germline V lookup: CDR1 KGHSH, CDR2 LQKENI. The CDR3 is made up of 17 amino acids. The CDR3 nucleotides are TGTGCCAGCTCACCAAACTTACCGGGACAGGGCACAGATACGCAGTATTTT. Translating it yields CASSPNLPGQGTDTQYF.

The chain employs TRBV27 and TRBJ2-1; 7 bases map to TRBD1. The CDR3 loop spans 16 amino acids. After removal of 6 bases from V and 2 bases from J, the junction contained 10 bases not matched to a gene. Germline V gene lookup returns CDR1 MNHEY and CDR2 SMNVEV (reference sequence). CDR3 region: CASSPLTGVTYNEQFF. The CDR3 DNA follows: TGTGCCAGCAGCCCCCTCACAGGGGTCACCTACAATGAGCAGTTCTTC.

This clone was detected a few times. The chain is built from TRBV7-9 and TRBJ1-4; D perhaps matches TRBD1 (6 bases). Germline CDR1 and CDR2: SEHNR and FQNEAQ (reference sequence). V was clipped by 4 bases and J by 0 bases, with 15 bases between them. The CDR3 runs 17 residues. CDR3 nucleotide sequence: TGTGCCAGCAGCTACGGGACACCGAGTCCAACTAATGAAAAACTGTTTTTT. It specifies CASSYGTPSPTNEKLFF.

This rearrangement joins TRBV7-9 to TRBJ2-3, with 8 positions matching TRBD2. V lost 3 bases and J lost 4; bases outside the gene matches: 15. The germline CDR1 and CDR2 sequences are SEHNR and FQNEAQ (reference sequence). This CDR3 has 18 residues. The CDR3 region has the DNA TGTGCCAGCAGCTTGCAACCCCTTGGTCGGGGGGGGGCAGATACGCAGTATTTT. Translation: CASSLQPLGRGGADTQYF.

J is TRBJ1-3 and V is TRBV19; D remains unclear. Germline CDR1 LNHDA, CDR2 SQIVND (reference sequence). CDR3 length: 14 residues. Trimming cost V 3 bases and J 5 bases, with 11 bases left between them. The CDR3 here is CASSMSSRRNTIYF. The CDR3 coding sequence is TGTGCCAGTAGTATGTCGTCCCGCAGAAACACCATATATTTT. The whole variable domain, remainder taken from reference TRBV19 and TRBJ1-3, is DGGITQSPKYLFRKEGQNVTLSCEQNLNHDAMYWYRQDPGQGLRLIYYSQIVNDFQKGDIAEGYSVSREKKESFPLTVTSAQKNPTAFYLCASSMSSRRNTIYFGEGSWLTVV.